This TCR beta chain was observed in a study of a mutant IDH1 vaccine in newly diagnosed glioma (dated by TCRdb to about 2021). Some background on the complete study: Patients were given eight vaccinations, in weeks 1, 3, 5, 7, 11, 15, 19 and 23, which matched visits V03 through V10. Vaccination began 4-6 weeks after radiotherapy alone, or alongside temozolomide cycles in the chemotherapy-containing groups. The approximately 32 treated patients were approximately 60% male and approximately 40% female, with a mean age of around 40 years. Before enrollment, most patients had been given radiochemotherapy with temozolomide as standard therapy, while the rest had received either radiotherapy alone or temozolomide alone. Peripheral blood was drawn at six visits: V03 (baseline), V05, V07, V10, V12 and V13. For exploratory analyses, about two dozen treated patients had longitudinal TCRB deep sequencing done wherever samples were available. Overall results and qualifications from the work: Pseudoprogression seemed to be unrelated to changes in the top peripheral T cell clonotypes found by TCRB sequencing. It was noted by the authors that analyses of patient blood samples could not be reproduced owing to sample limitations. Immune responses induced by the vaccine were seen in approximately 92% of patients across multiple MHC alleles. PBMC samples for TCRB deep sequencing were selected based on availability.

Of note for this clone: What this receptor recognizes is not known. No much larger clone exists at a distance of one base, and base qualities are not known.

From a lookup of the germline V gene, CDR1 and CDR2 are SGHRS and YFSETQ. Relative to germline, V is 0 bases shorter and J is 4 bases shorter, with 8 bases between their ends. The CDR3 goes from the cysteine to the phenylalanine over 13 residues. Only the CDR3 part of the read is kept: 39 bases, read in frame from the first base. The time point label of this sample denotes: week 23, last vaccination. Each vaccine dose, consisting of 300 ug of a 20-mer mutant IDH1 peptide in Montanide, was administered subcutaneously with topical imiquimod. All donors had newly diagnosed IDH1-mutant astrocytomas of WHO grade 3 or 4 that showed loss of nuclear ATRX. The samples were drawn from NOA16, a multicentre, single-arm, open-label phase I trial in Germany that tested a mutant IDH1 peptide vaccine in humans for the first time. Genomic DNA for TCRB sequencing was extracted from EDTA blood using the DNeasy Blood and Tissue Kit.

Receptors were amplified or captured by the immunoSEQ multiplex PCR assay. Rearranged TCR beta chain sequences were amplified using the hsTCRB Kit according to the manufacturer's protocol. An Illumina MiSeq was used to sequence the TCRB libraries. The paper's processing steps were these. Demultiplexing, trimming and gene mapping were performed with the kit vendor's proprietary platform. TCRdb carries this immuneACCESS record with in-frame sequences only. Its versions omit some clonotypes, under half of them owing to an unresolved V gene in the studies checked, with the rest unexplained. The V and J calls and clone size come from that table; D and trimming were worked out from the DNA. The sample includes about 44,000 clones, with around 93% observed a single time. The leading ten clones occupy 3% to 4.5% of the sample.

The TCR originated in a man aged 45-65 years with glioma. The chain links TRBV5-1 with TRBJ2-7; no D gene is confidently identified. Sample: PBMCs, taken from a glioma patient whose treatment included an IDH1 peptide vaccine. The DNA sequence is as follows: TGCGCCAGCAGCTTGGTCCGTGGGTACGAGCAGTACTTC. Its protein is CASSLVRGYEQYF.